This T cell receptor (beta chain) appears in the sequencing data of a study of T cells in Graves' hyperthyroidism and ophthalmopathy. Study-wide context: Peripheral blood was secured at the point of initial diagnosis, before any treatment. Study-level points and caveats: Blood held most thyroid clonotypes expanded above 0.001 frequency.

Researchers barred patients who had uncontrolled infection, other autoimmune disease, pregnancy or lactation. Diagnoses were established using clinical symptoms, serum thyroxine and TRAb, thyroid ultrasound and orbital computed tomography. Amplification of TCR beta CDR3 regions was performed using RNA transcripts as template. A set of HTBI primers served as the primers for a first-round RT-PCR of the TCR CDR3. Each CDR3 protein is one row after TCRdb ran MiXCR on the multiplex PCR reads. The sample includes 350,000 or so distinct CDR3 sequences, 18% of them seen just once. The V and J ends lost 5 bases and 4 bases, in that order; junction bases with no gene match: 12. The CDR3 has 16 residues. In germline, CDR1 is SGHTA, CDR2 FQGNSA. This clonotype was seen at least ten times. The antigen is unknown.

Sequencing input: blood. This chain connects TRBV7-2 to TRBJ1-1; 8 bases map to TRBD1. The receptor was derived from a woman between 35 and 50 years old with Graves' ophthalmopathy. Here the CDR3 reads CASSPWGGRGLTEAFF. As DNA, the CDR3 is TGTGCCAGCAGCCCTTGGGGGGGCAGGGGGCTCACTGAAGCTTTCTTT.